The 30 T cell receptor beta chains below come from one sample, sequenced in a study of T-cell memory formation after mild COVID-19. TCRdb reprocessed the 5' RACE reads via MiXCR and lists one record per CDR3 protein. The repertoire holds 270,000 or so distinct CDR3 sequences, with about 20% as singletons. The specimen sequenced was PBMCs or a T cell subset sorted from them (not recorded which). The receptors stem from a man younger than 35 who had mild COVID-19 (a few samples of this study predate the infection). Cell type and time point are not known.

The V and J genes are TRBV5-1 and TRBJ2-7; the match to TRBD1 covers 8 bases. The length of the CDR3 is 13 residues. After removal of 5 bases from V and 7 bases from J, the junction contained 8 bases not matched to a gene. Germline CDR1 and CDR2: SGHRS and YFSETQ. DNA for the CDR3: TGCGCCAGCAGGGACGACAGGGGCCGGGAGCAGTACGTC. Translating it yields CASRDDRGREQYV.

The rearrangement links TRBV6-2 or TRBV6-3 to TRBJ1-2, with D possibly being TRBD1 (5 bases). V was cut by 6 bases and J by 4 bases, with 21 bases left in between. Germline V gives CDR1 MNHEY, CDR2 SVGEGT. This CDR3 has 16 amino acids. This CDR3 reads CASRGPSRAKSYGYTF. CDR3 bases: TGTGCCAGCAGGGGACCTAGCAGGGCTAAAAGCTATGGCTACACCTTC.

This chain links TRBV10-3 with TRBJ2-2; D possibly uses TRBD1 or TRBD2 (6 bases each). The germline gives CDR1 ENHRY, CDR2 SYGVKD. The ends were cut back, 2 bases at V and 5 bases at J, with 12 bases in the middle. The CDR3 sequence is 15 residues long. The DNA of the CDR3 is TGTGCCATCAGTGAGCCGGGGGCAATTACCGGGGAGCTGTTTTTT. Translated, it gives CAISEPGAITGELFF.

In this sample, this clonotype turned up many times. J is TRBJ1-6 and V is TRBV6-5, with 9 bases lining up with TRBD1. V lost 0 bases, J lost 10 bases, and 4 bases stayed unmatched. Per germline, CDR1 MNHEY and CDR2 SVGAGI. The CDR3 covers 15 residues. This CDR3 reads CASSYSTGGESPLHF. For the CDR3, the DNA is TGTGCCAGCAGTTACTCGACAGGGGGGGAATCACCCCTCCACTTT.

In this sample, this clonotype turned up a few times. The chain has TRBV19 and TRBJ2-1, with D unclear. V dropped 1 base and J dropped 0 bases, with 7 bases sitting between them. Per the germline V gene, CDR1 is LNHDA and CDR2 is SQIVND (reference sequence). The CDR3 has 15 residues. The DNA for the CDR3 is TGTGCCAGTAGTATAGCCTTCAGCTCCTACAATGAGCAGTTCTTC. Its translation: CASSIAFSSYNEQFF.

This clonotype came up a few times. The chain carries TRBV5-1 and TRBJ2-1; the D gene is possibly TRBD2 (6 bases). The V gene's germline CDR1 is SGHRS and CDR2 YFSETQ. Trimming left V 1 base short and J 7 bases short, with 15 bases between. The CDR3 has 15 amino acids. Here the CDR3 reads CASSLTVPRGNEQFF. As DNA, the CDR3 is TGCGCCAGCAGCTTGACAGTTCCCCGGGGGAATGAGCAGTTCTTC.

This clonotype has ten or more counts. The rearrangement uses TRBV5-1 and TRBJ2-7; TRBD1 aligns across 7 bases. The junction had 8 bases not matched to a gene; V was cut back by 2 bases and J by 6 bases. The CDR3 is 14 amino acids. Germline CDR1 reads SGHRS; CDR2 reads YFSETQ. The CDR3 coding sequence is TGCGCCAGCAGCTTCCAACAGGGGTCGGGCGAGCAGTACTTC. It encodes CASSFQQGSGEQYF.

The CDR3 DNA follows: TGTGCCAGCAGTTACTCATCAGGAGAATACTATAATTCACCCCTCCACTTT. Protein product: CASSYSSGEYYNSPLHF. The gene calls are TRBV6-5 and TRBJ1-6; D is unclear. The CDR3 loop spans 17 amino acids. The germline V gene encodes CDR1 MNHEY and CDR2 SVGAGI. The V end lost 0 bases, the J end lost 3 bases, and 12 bases lay between the germline ends.

This clonotype was seen at least ten times. This rearrangement joins TRBV18 to TRBJ2-5, with D possibly TRBD1 on 6 matching bases. This CDR3 contains 14 residues. The ends were cut back, 1 base at V and 3 bases at J, with 9 bases in the middle. The germline V gene encodes CDR1 KGHSH and CDR2 LQKENI. CDR3 sequence: CASSPLTGEETQYF. CDR3 sequence (DNA): TGTGCCAGCTCACCACTGACAGGAGAAGAGACCCAGTACTTC.

This clonotype showed up many times. V gene TRBV3-1 combines with J gene TRBJ2-5; D is perhaps TRBD2 (5 bases). The CDR3 loop spans 14 amino acids. The V gene lost 0 bases and the J gene lost 5 bases, with 10 bases spanning the gap. CDR1 and CDR2 (germline): LGHDT, YNNKEL (reference sequence). The CDR3 coding sequence is TGTGCCAGCAGCCAAGAGGGCAGGAGGGAGACCCAGTACTTC. Residues: CASSQEGRRETQYF.

The CDR3: CASSQLAGVEETQYF. CDR3 in DNA: TGCGCCAGCAGCCAACTAGCGGGGGTCGAGGAGACCCAGTACTTC. V usage is TRBV5-1 and J usage is TRBJ2-5; 11 bases match TRBD2. The V gene end was trimmed by 4 bases and the J gene end by 5 bases; junction bases not matched to a gene: 7. This CDR3 is 15 amino acids long. Germline V lookup: CDR1 SGHRS, CDR2 YFSETQ.

V is TRBV7-9 and J is TRBJ2-7, with a weak D call TRBD1 (5 bases). The CDR3 totals 13 residues. Per the germline V gene, CDR1 is SEHNR and CDR2 is FQNEAQ (reference sequence). The germline V and J ends were trimmed by 5 bases and 5 bases, with 13 bases remaining between them. The CDR3 sequence: CASSQIAGNEQYV. The CDR3 DNA reads as TGTGCCAGCAGCCAAATCGCAGGGAACGAGCAGTACGTC.

At least ten counts were recorded for this clonotype. The chain couples TRBV7-2 to TRBJ2-2; no definite D call. This CDR3 has 13 amino acids. V was cut by 3 bases and J by 4 bases, with 6 bases left in between. The germline CDR1 and CDR2 sequences are SGHTA and FQGNSA. As DNA, the CDR3 is TGTGCCAGCAGCTTTGGGTCCACCGGGGAGCTGTTTTTT. Its translation is CASSFGSTGELFF. The whole variable domain, filled in from reference TRBV7-2 and TRBJ2-2, reads GAGVSQSPSNKVTEKGKDVELRCDPISGHTALYWYRQSLGQGLEFLIYFQGNSAPDKSGLPSDRFSAERTGGSVSTLTIQRTQQEDSAVYLCASSFGSTGELFFGEGSRLTVL.

A few counts support this clonotype. The V gene is TRBV14, the J gene TRBJ2-5; D may be TRBD2 (6 bases). The germline V gene encodes CDR1 SGHDN and CDR2 FVKESK. V lost 3 bases to trimming and J lost 3 bases, with 17 bases between them. This CDR3 is 16 amino acids long. DNA for the CDR3: TGTGCCAGCAGCCAGCTAACGGGACTCGGCGAAGAGACCCAGTACTTC. It yields the protein CASSQLTGLGEETQYF.

V is TRBV9 and J is TRBJ2-1; no reliable D call. Trimming cost V 4 bases and J 2 bases, with 16 bases left between them. Germline V gene lookup returns CDR1 SGDLS and CDR2 YYNGEE. CDR3 length: 16 amino acids. The DNA of the CDR3 is TGTGCCAGCAGCAGAAGAAGCTCCCCCCCCTACAATGAGCAGTTCTTC. Its protein is CASSRRSSPPYNEQFF.

The J gene is TRBJ2-7, the V gene TRBV2; 13 bases match TRBD2. V lost 5 bases and J lost 5; bases outside the gene matches: 6. This CDR3 comprises 15 residues. CDR1 is SNHLY and CDR2 is FYNNEI in the germline V gene. The CDR3 region is CASSPWTSGGDEQYF. CDR3 DNA sequence: TGTGCCAGCAGTCCTTGGACTAGCGGGGGCGACGAGCAGTACTTC.

In its sample, this clonotype was seen a few times. The chain is built from TRBV18 and TRBJ2-1, with 7 bases fitting TRBD1. The CDR3 is 15 residues long. The junction had 7 bases not matched to a gene; V was cut back by 5 bases and J by 3 bases. Germline CDR1 and CDR2: KGHSH and LQKENI. CDR3 residues: CASSGGDRVYNEQFF. The CDR3, as DNA: TGTGCCAGCTCAGGAGGAGACAGGGTCTACAATGAGCAGTTCTTC.

At least ten counts were recorded for this clonotype. The chain recombines TRBV7-2 with TRBJ2-7; 13 bases are a match to TRBD2. V dropped 5 bases and J dropped 2; count of bases not matched to a gene: 3. CDR1 and CDR2 (germline): SGHTA, FQGNSA. This CDR3 spans 15 amino acids. The CDR3 region is CASSLLAGGTYEQYV. CDR3 DNA: TGTGCCAGCAGCCTACTAGCGGGGGGGACCTACGAGCAGTACGTC.

This clonotype occurred a few times. The gene calls are TRBV5-1 and TRBJ1-1, with no clear D. Trimming cost V 6 bases and J 0 bases, with 12 bases left between them. This CDR3 is 14 amino acids long. Germline lookup yields CDR1 SGHRS and CDR2 YFSETQ. The CDR3 region has the DNA TGCGCCAGCATCCCAGACCCGATGAACACTGAAGCTTTCTTT. It specifies CASIPDPMNTEAFF.

This clonotype was counted between two and nine times. The chain carries TRBV4-2 and TRBJ1-2; the D is unclear. Trimming removed 7 bases from V and 6 bases from J, with 18 bases in between. Germline assignment: CDR1 LGHNA and CDR2 YNFKEQ. The length of the CDR3 is 14 residues. In DNA form, the CDR3 reads TGTGCCAGCAAAGAGCTCCACTCAAATGATGGCTACACCTTC. It is translated as CASKELHSNDGYTF.

V is TRBV28 and J is TRBJ1-5; D unclear. CDR1 and CDR2 (germline): MDHEN, SYDVKM. The CDR3 is made up of 12 amino acids. V was clipped by 2 bases and J by 9 bases, with 8 bases between them. The CDR3: CASSLILGPQHF. The CDR3 region has the DNA TGTGCCAGCAGTTTAATCTTGGGGCCCCAGCATTTT. The variable domain in full, with the rest retrieved from reference TRBV28 and TRBJ1-5, is DVKVTQSSRYLVKRTGEKVFLECVQDMDHENMFWYRQDPGLGLRLIYFSYDVKMKEKGDIPEGYSVSREKKERFSLILESASTNQTSMYLCASSLILGPQHFGDGTRLSIL.

This clonotype was observed a handful of times. The V and J genes are TRBV5-1 and TRBJ2-5; D unresolved. The CDR3 loop spans 13 amino acids. Germline-derived CDR1 and CDR2 are SGHRS and YFSETQ. V lost 3 bases to trimming and J lost 1 base, with 7 bases between them. CDR3 region: CASSSAFQETQYF. The CDR3, as DNA: TGCGCCAGCAGCTCCGCCTTCCAAGAGACCCAGTACTTC.

This clonotype was recorded a few times. V and J are TRBV6-6 and TRBJ1-1, with a possible D match to TRBD1 (5 bases). Looked up from germline, CDR1 is MNHNY and CDR2 is SVGAGI (reference sequence). Trimming shortened V by 2 bases and J by 4 bases, and 17 bases separated the two germline ends. This CDR3 contains 16 residues. The CDR3 coding sequence is TGTGCCAGCAGTTACACGGGGACCGTATTGGGCACTGAAGCTTTCTTT. As protein: CASSYTGTVLGTEAFF.

This chain connects TRBV4-3 to TRBJ2-7; unclear D gene. This CDR3 is built from 17 residues. V was trimmed by 1 base and J by 2 bases, leaving 18 bases between them. CDR1 is LGHNA, CDR2 YSLEER, per germline. The CDR3 DNA follows: TGCGCCAGCAGCCAAGTTGGGTCCCAGCCTCTGCCCTACGAGCAGTACTTC. Encoded protein: CASSQVGSQPLPYEQYF.

There are a few counts of this clonotype. This sequence joins TRBV6-4 and TRBJ2-3; maybe TRBD2 (5 bases). Trimming took off 6 bases at V and 3 bases at J, with 19 bases between the two ends. The germline V gene has CDR1 MRHNA and CDR2 SNTAGT. This CDR3 region has 16 residues. The CDR3 region is CASSSGESGPTDTQYF. The DNA of the CDR3 is TGTGCCAGCAGCAGTGGGGAGAGTGGGCCGACAGATACGCAGTATTTT.

A few counts support this clonotype. The V and J genes are TRBV20-1 and TRBJ1-2; no firm D call. In germline, CDR1 is DFQATT, CDR2 SNEGSKA (reference sequence). The CDR3 totals 11 residues. Trimming cost V 5 bases and J 2 bases, with 6 bases left between them. The CDR3 sequence is CSAPENYGYTF. The DNA for the CDR3 is TGCAGTGCTCCAGAAAACTATGGCTACACCTTC.

The sample holds a few counts of this clonotype. V gene TRBV7-2 combines with J gene TRBJ2-2, with 7 nucleotides matching TRBD1. J was trimmed by 4 bases and V by 5 bases; bases with no gene match: 7. Germline CDR1 and CDR2: SGHTA and FQGNSA. The CDR3 totals 15 residues. The chain's CDR3 is CASSPRDRATGELFF. In DNA form, the CDR3 reads TGTGCCAGCAGCCCCCGCGACAGGGCCACCGGGGAGCTGTTTTTT.

V and J are TRBV7-9 and TRBJ2-3; D remains unclear. The CDR3 runs 15 residues. Trimming removed 2 bases at V and 1 base at J, with 10 bases between. Germline CDR1 is SEHNR and CDR2 is FQNEAQ (reference sequence). The CDR3 sequence is CASSLSRSRTDTQYF. CDR3 nucleotides: TGTGCCAGCAGCTTAAGCCGGAGCCGCACAGATACGCAGTATTTT.

V gene TRBV6-5 combines with J gene TRBJ2-5; D is unclear. With 7 bases removed from V and 2 bases from J, the gap between germline ends came to 5 bases. This CDR3 contains 11 residues. Germline V gene data show CDR1 as MNHEY and CDR2 as SVGAGI. The CDR3 DNA is TGTGCCAGCAAAATACAAGAGACCCAGTACTTC. It encodes CASKIQETQYF.

This clonotype was recorded a few times. The chain carries TRBV27 and TRBJ2-1; possible D gene TRBD2, 7 bases. This CDR3 is built from 15 residues. V lost 5 bases, J lost 6 bases, and 17 bases lay in between. Germline V gives CDR1 MNHEY, CDR2 SMNVEV (reference sequence). The CDR3 sequence is CASSGWGGPFNEQFF. The CDR3 DNA is TGTGCCAGCAGTGGGTGGGGGGGCCCTTTCAATGAGCAGTTCTTC.